This T cell receptor beta chain was observed in a study of T cells after yellow fever vaccination. Study results and caveats: Contaminating bulk clonotypes could be abundant in FACS-sorted repertoires. Clonotypes appearing in both CD4 and CD8 compartments existed, and their share was small. Weaker, the secondary response had a peak occurring faster, on day 5 versus 15.

This clonotype was seen only a few times. Its antigen is not identified. Germline V gene lookup returns CDR1 SGDLS and CDR2 YYNGEE. The length of the CDR3 is 16 residues. Between the trimmed V and J ends, which lost 0 bases and 8 bases, there was a span of 21 bases. TCRdb re-called the 5' RACE reads through MiXCR, storing one row per CDR3 protein. This repertoire shows 250,000 to 300,000 distinct CDR3 sequences, 5.2% found once; its top ten account for 3% to 4%. The source of this sequence is a man aged 18 to 30 who received the YFV17D yellow fever vaccine. The chain combines TRBV9 with TRBJ2-7, with a tentative D call TRBD1 (6 bases). Sample: CD4+ T cells sorted from PBMCs, taken on the day of the yellow fever booster vaccination. Here the CDR3 DNA reads TGTGCCAGCAGCGTAGAGTTGGGACACCGAAGGGTTAAGCAGTACGTC. It translates to CASSVELGHRRVKQYV.